One and the same sample provided the 23 T cell receptor beta chains below, sequenced in a study of shared clonotypes between healthy human individuals. The method was immunoSEQ multiplex PCR; TCRdb's version includes in-frame clones alone and lacks a portion of them. The table includes around 1.9 million clones, about 93% detected once. Terminally differentiated effector memory CD45RA+ cells were excluded from the naive CD8 cells, which were CD45RO-negative and positively selected for CCR7. Specimen: naive CD8+ T cells from PBMCs. These receptors came from a man between 18 and 35 years old in good health. Some clones in this sample may be carry-over from other donors' samples.

This clone was recorded a few times. The V gene is TRBV19, the J gene TRBJ2-1; D remains unclear. Germline values: CDR1 LNHDA, CDR2 SQIVND (reference sequence). The CDR3 consists of 15 residues. Trimming removed 2 bases from V and 0 bases from J, with 8 bases in between. The CDR3 region has the DNA TGTGCCAGTAGTATAAGTCAGAGCTCCTACAATGAGCAGTTCTTC. Its protein is CASSISQSSYNEQFF.

This chain joins TRBV27 and TRBJ1-2; D remains ambiguous. With 5 bases removed from V and 8 bases from J, the gap between germline ends came to 24 bases. This CDR3 has 16 amino acids. Germline assignment: CDR1 MNHEY and CDR2 SMNVEV (reference sequence). CDR3: CASSPLVVDAAEGYTF. The CDR3 DNA is TGTGCCAGCAGTCCACTGGTTGTGGATGCGGCCGAGGGCTACACCTTC.

This chain uses TRBV9 with TRBJ2-2; 12 nucleotides agree with TRBD2. This CDR3 is 17 amino acids long. V gave up 3 bases and J gave up 4 bases; unmatched junction bases: 7. The germline V gene encodes CDR1 SGDLS and CDR2 YYNGEE. The CDR3 here is CASSDPTSGRFTGELFF. The CDR3 DNA is TGTGCCAGCAGCGATCCGACTAGCGGGAGATTCACCGGGGAGCTGTTTTTT.

The rearrangement links TRBV6-5 to TRBJ1-1, with 7 positions matching TRBD1. The CDR3 has 14 residues. CDR1 MNHEY and CDR2 SVGAGI come from the germline V gene. With 5 bases clipped from V and 4 bases from J, the junction kept 7 bases outside the gene matches. The CDR3 loop reads CASSPRGAATEAFF. The CDR3, as DNA: TGTGCCAGCAGTCCCAGGGGGGCCGCCACTGAAGCTTTCTTT.

The chain employs TRBV28 and TRBJ2-7; D gene unclear. The length of the CDR3 is 13 residues. V shed 7 bases and J shed 5 bases, with 15 bases lying between them. The germline V gene encodes CDR1 MDHEN and CDR2 SYDVKM. The CDR3: CASTQGRVHEQYF. CDR3 DNA sequence: TGTGCCAGCACCCAAGGACGGGTTCACGAGCAGTACTTC.

The chain joins TRBV7-9 to TRBJ1-1; D uncertain. The V gene lost 5 bases and the J gene lost 0 bases, with 10 bases spanning the gap. There are 14 residues in the CDR3. The germline V gene has CDR1 SEHNR and CDR2 FQNEAQ (reference sequence). This CDR3 reads CASSPTQLNTEAFF. The CDR3 coding sequence is TGTGCCAGCAGCCCGACTCAGTTGAACACTGAAGCTTTCTTT.

The chain carries TRBV9 and TRBJ2-3; TRBD2 matches 9 bases. The CDR3 runs 18 residues. The germline gives CDR1 SGDLS, CDR2 YYNGEE. Losses at the gene ends were 4 bases for V and 3 bases for J; bases not matched to a gene: 15. CDR3 DNA sequence: TGTGCCAGCAGCCTCGAGGGGGTAGCGGGAGCGGTGACAGATACGCAGTATTTT. It codes for CASSLEGVAGAVTDTQYF.

The rearrangement uses TRBV19 and TRBJ2-7; perhaps TRBD2 as D (7 bases). The germline V gene has CDR1 LNHDA and CDR2 SQIVND (reference sequence). V lost 11 bases, J lost 5 bases, and 22 bases lay in between. The CDR3 has 14 residues. Here the CDR3 reads CAAGIGGRSNEQYF. The CDR3 coding sequence is TGTGCCGCAGGGATCGGGGGGCGATCAAACGAGCAGTACTTC. Looking up the rest from reference TRBV19 and TRBJ2-7 gives the full variable domain: DGGITQSPKYLFRKEGQNVTLSCEQNLNHDAMYWYRQDPGQGLRLIYYSQIVNDFQKGDIAEGYSVSREKKESFPLTVTSAQKNPTAFYLCAAGIGGRSNEQYFGPGTRLTVT.

The chain uses TRBV15 and TRBJ2-7; the D is unclear. V was shortened by 6 bases and J by 2 bases, with 14 bases between the two germline ends. The CDR3 sequence is 14 residues long. Germline V gene sequence: CDR1 LNHNV, CDR2 YYDKDF (reference sequence). CDR3 nucleotide sequence: TGTGCCACCAGTTATACAACCCCAACCTACGAGCAGTACTTC. This encodes CATSYTTPTYEQYF. The full variable domain, with the rest looked up from reference TRBV15 and TRBJ2-7, is DAMVIQNPRYQVTQFGKPVTLSCSQTLNHNVMYWYQQKSSQAPKLLFHYYDKDFNNEADTPDNFQSRRPNTSFCFLDIRSPGLGDTAMYLCATSYTTPTYEQYFGPGTRLTVT.

The V gene is TRBV18, the J gene TRBJ2-2, with 11 bases identical to TRBD2. Germline V gene sequence: CDR1 KGHSH, CDR2 LQKENI. This CDR3 spans 19 amino acids. J was trimmed by 1 base and V by 4 bases; bases with no gene match: 11. The CDR3 DNA reads TGTGCCAGCTCACTAACGAGGCTAGCGGGAGGAAAGAACACCGGGGAGCTGTTTTTT. Protein: CASSLTRLAGGKNTGELFF.

This clone was seen a single time. The chain carries TRBV4-3 and TRBJ2-3; D remains unclear. The CDR3 loop spans 16 amino acids. CDR1 and CDR2 from the germline V gene are LGHNA and YSLEER. V lost 1 base and J 0 bases, leaving 11 bases between the germline ends. The CDR3 spells CASSQVQVESTDTQYF. CDR3 nucleotide sequence: TGCGCCAGCAGCCAAGTCCAGGTCGAGAGCACAGATACGCAGTATTTT.

This clone showed up just once. The J gene is TRBJ2-3, the V gene TRBV9; D uncertain. V was shortened by 1 base and J by 4 bases, with 7 bases between the two germline ends. The V gene's germline CDR1 is SGDLS and CDR2 YYNGEE. This CDR3 is 13 amino acids long. This chain's CDR3 is CASSVTGPDTQYF. The CDR3 coding sequence is TGTGCCAGCAGCGTAACGGGCCCAGATACGCAGTATTTT.

V and J are TRBV5-8 and TRBJ2-1; no clear D gene. The CDR3 is 11 residues long. V was trimmed by 4 bases and J by 4 bases, leaving 3 bases between them. Looked up from germline, CDR1 is SGHTS and CDR2 is YDEGEE. The DNA for the CDR3 is TGTGCCAGCAGCGAGTACAATGAGCAGTTCTTC. Residues: CASSEYNEQFF.

This rearrangement joins TRBV27 to TRBJ2-5; 7 bases fit TRBD1. Germline-derived CDR1 and CDR2 are MNHEY and SMNVEV (reference sequence). J gave up 5 bases and V 4 bases, and 10 bases lay outside the gene matches. The CDR3 sequence is 15 residues long. The CDR3 DNA reads as TGTGCCAGCAGTTATAGACAGGGAAAGGGGGAGACCCAGTACTTC. Its translation: CASSYRQGKGETQYF.

Concerning this clone: Distinct nucleotide sequences in the sample also encode this CDR3. The J gene is TRBJ2-3, the V gene TRBV21-1; the table gives TRBD2 as D, unverified against the DNA. TRBV21-1 is shown as a pseudogene. The CDR3 extends over 16 amino acids. CDR3 in amino acids: CASSKVGLGGTDTQYF. Written as DNA, the CDR3 is TGTGCCAGCAGCAAAGTCGGACTCGGCGGCACAGATACGCAGTATTTT.

The V gene is TRBV27, the J gene TRBJ1-1; maybe TRBD1 (6 bases). Germline assignment: CDR1 MNHEY and CDR2 SMNVEV (reference sequence). There are 16 residues in the CDR3. V was clipped by 3 bases and J by 1 base, with 15 bases between them. The CDR3 DNA reads TGTGCCAGCAGTTTTGGGGGGCTCCGGGGGAACACTGAAGCTTTCTTT. As protein: CASSFGGLRGNTEAFF.

The J gene is TRBJ1-4, the V gene TRBV6-4; D gene ambiguous. V dropped 6 bases and J dropped 7 bases, with 9 bases sitting between them. CDR3 size: 12 residues. Germline V gene lookup returns CDR1 MRHNA and CDR2 SNTAGT. The CDR3 nucleotides read TGTGCCAGCAGCGATGGCTCTGAAAAACTGTTTTTT. It translates to CASSDGSEKLFF.

This chain connects TRBV10-3 to TRBJ1-5; no clear D gene. CDR1 and CDR2 (germline): ENHRY, SYGVKD. This CDR3 has 13 amino acids. V dropped 3 bases and J dropped 7 bases, with 10 bases sitting between them. The CDR3 loop reads CAISDEGGQPQHF. In DNA form, the CDR3 reads TGTGCCATCAGTGACGAGGGAGGGCAGCCCCAGCATTTT.

The rearrangement links TRBV7-9 to TRBJ1-5; a weak D match, TRBD1 (5 bases). V was cut by 3 bases and J by 3 bases, with 9 bases left in between. CDR1 and CDR2 from the germline V gene are SEHNR and FQNEAQ (reference sequence). This CDR3 contains 14 residues. The CDR3 coding sequence is TGTGCCAGCAGCTTCGACAGCCCCAATCAGCCCCAGCATTTT. Translated: CASSFDSPNQPQHF.

V and J are TRBV7-8 and TRBJ2-5, with TRBD2 matching over 9 bases. V shed 4 bases, J shed 4 bases, and the junction held 7 bases outside the gene matches. Germline CDR1 and CDR2: SGHVS and FQNEAQ. This CDR3 has 15 amino acids. DNA of the CDR3: TGTGCCAGCAGCTACCTTAGCGGGAGAGGAGAGACCCAGTACTTC. As protein: CASSYLSGRGETQYF. Complete variable domain (other parts from reference TRBV7-8 and TRBJ2-5): GAGVSQSPRYKVAKRGQDVALRCDPISGHVSLFWYQQALGQGPEFLTYFQNEAQLDKSGLPSDRFFAERPEGSVSTLKIQRTQQEDSAVYLCASSYLSGRGETQYFGPGTRLLVL.

The chain uses TRBV6-6 and TRBJ2-1; the D gene is possibly TRBD2 (5 bases). The CDR3 has 13 residues. Germline V lookup: CDR1 MNHNY, CDR2 SVGAGI (reference sequence). V was trimmed by 6 bases and J by 12 bases, leaving 18 bases between them. The CDR3 nucleotides read TGTGCCAGCAGCCACTCCGACGGGGAGCTGCAGTTCTTC. It encodes CASSHSDGELQFF.

This clone was seen a handful of times. This sequence joins TRBV4-1 and TRBJ1-1; tentative D call: TRBD1 (5 bases). Germline values: CDR1 MGHRA, CDR2 YSYEKL. V gave up 4 bases and J gave up 2 bases, with 14 bases separating them. The CDR3 contains 15 residues. This CDR3 reads CASSPAAGLNTEAFF. CDR3 DNA: TGCGCCAGCAGCCCAGCGGCAGGGCTTAACACTGAAGCTTTCTTT.

The chain carries TRBV15 and TRBJ2-3, with TRBD1 matching over 7 bases. CDR3 length: 14 residues. Per the germline V gene, CDR1 is LNHNV and CDR2 is YYDKDF (reference sequence). Trimming cost V 3 bases and J 5 bases; bases outside gene matches: 5. CDR3 region: CATSRIQGLDTQYF. In nucleotides, the CDR3 is TGTGCCACCAGCAGGATACAGGGGTTAGATACGCAGTATTTT.